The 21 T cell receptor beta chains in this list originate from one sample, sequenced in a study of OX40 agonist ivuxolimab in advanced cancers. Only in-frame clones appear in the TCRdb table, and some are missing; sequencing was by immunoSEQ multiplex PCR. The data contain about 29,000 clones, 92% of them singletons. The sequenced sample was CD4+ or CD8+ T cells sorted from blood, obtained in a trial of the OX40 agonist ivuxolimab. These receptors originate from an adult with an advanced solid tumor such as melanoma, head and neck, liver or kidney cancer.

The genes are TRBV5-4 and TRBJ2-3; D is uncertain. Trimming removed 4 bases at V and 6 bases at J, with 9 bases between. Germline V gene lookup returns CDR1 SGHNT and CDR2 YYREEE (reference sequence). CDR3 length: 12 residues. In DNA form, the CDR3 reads TGTGCCAGCAGCCCCTACCTGGATACGCAGTATTTT. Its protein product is CASSPYLDTQYF.

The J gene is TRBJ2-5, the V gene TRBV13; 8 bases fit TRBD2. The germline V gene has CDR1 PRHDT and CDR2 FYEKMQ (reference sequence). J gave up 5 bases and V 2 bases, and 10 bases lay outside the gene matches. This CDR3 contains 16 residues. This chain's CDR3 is CASSLSGSGVRETQYF. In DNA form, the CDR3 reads TGTGCCAGCAGCTTAAGCGGTAGCGGGGTCAGGGAGACCCAGTACTTC.

The DNA for the CDR3 is TGTGCCAGCAGAAAATGGCAGGGGGGGTACGAGCAGTACTTC. This codes for CASRKWQGGYEQYF. V usage is TRBV6-6 and J usage is TRBJ2-7; the D gene could be TRBD1 or TRBD2 (7 bases each). V was shortened by 6 bases and J by 4 bases, with 16 bases between the two germline ends. This CDR3 contains 14 residues. From germline, CDR1 is MNHNY and CDR2 SVGAGI (reference sequence).

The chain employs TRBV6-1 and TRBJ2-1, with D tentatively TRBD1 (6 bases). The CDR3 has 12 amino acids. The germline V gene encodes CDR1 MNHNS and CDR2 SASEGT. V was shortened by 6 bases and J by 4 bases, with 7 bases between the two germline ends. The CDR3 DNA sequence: TGTGCCAGCAGGGACAGTTACAATGAGCAGTTCTTC. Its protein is CASRDSYNEQFF.

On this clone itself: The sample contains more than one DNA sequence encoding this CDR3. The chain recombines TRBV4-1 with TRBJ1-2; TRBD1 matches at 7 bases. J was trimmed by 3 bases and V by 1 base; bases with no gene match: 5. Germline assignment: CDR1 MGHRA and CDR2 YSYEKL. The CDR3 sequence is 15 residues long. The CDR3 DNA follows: TGCGCCAGCAGCCAAGTTTCCAGGGGGGACTATGGCTACACCTTC. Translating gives CASSQVSRGDYGYTF.

CDR3 DNA sequence: TGTGCCAGCAGCTTGGGAGGACAGGGGGTTTACGAGCAGTACTTC. It is translated as CASSLGGQGVYEQYF. This sequence joins TRBV5-4 and TRBJ2-7; 10 nucleotides align to TRBD1. The CDR3 has 15 residues. Germline V CDR1 and CDR2: SGHNT, YYREEE (reference sequence). V dropped 0 bases and J dropped 4; count of bases not matched to a gene: 4.

The CDR3 region is CASSLEGYLTDTQYF. The CDR3 region has the DNA TGCGCCAGCAGCTTAGAGGGATACCTCACAGATACGCAGTATTTT. This chain uses TRBV5-1 with TRBJ2-3; D perhaps matches TRBD2 (5 bases). The germline V gene has CDR1 SGHRS and CDR2 YFSETQ. V lost 2 bases to trimming and J lost 2 bases, with 12 bases between them. The CDR3 totals 15 residues. Using reference TRBV5-1 and TRBJ2-3 for the parts outside the CDR3, the full variable domain is KAGVTQTPRYLIKTRGQQVTLSCSPISGHRSVSWYQQTPGQGLQFLFEYFSETQRNKGNFPGRFSGRQFSNSRSEMNVSTLELGDSALYLCASSLEGYLTDTQYFGPGTRLTVL.

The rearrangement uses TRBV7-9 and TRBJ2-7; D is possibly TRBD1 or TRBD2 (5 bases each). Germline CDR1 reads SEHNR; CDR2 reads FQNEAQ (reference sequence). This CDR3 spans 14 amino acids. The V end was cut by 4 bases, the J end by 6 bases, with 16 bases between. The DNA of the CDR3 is TGTGCCAGCAGCTCTCCAGGGCTGGGGACCGAGCAGTACTTC. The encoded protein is CASSSPGLGTEQYF.

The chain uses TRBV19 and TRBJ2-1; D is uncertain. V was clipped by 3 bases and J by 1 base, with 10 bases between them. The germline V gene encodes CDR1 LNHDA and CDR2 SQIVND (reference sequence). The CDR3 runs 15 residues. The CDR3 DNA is TGTGCCAGTAGTATTTTACCGGCTTCCTACAATGAGCAGTTCTTC. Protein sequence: CASSILPASYNEQFF.

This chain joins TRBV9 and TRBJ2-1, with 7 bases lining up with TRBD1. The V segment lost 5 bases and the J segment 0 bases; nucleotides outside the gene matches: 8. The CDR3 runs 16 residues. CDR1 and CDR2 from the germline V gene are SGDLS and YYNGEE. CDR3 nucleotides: TGTGCCAGCAGTCACCCACAGGGGAGCTCCTACAATGAGCAGTTCTTC. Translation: CASSHPQGSSYNEQFF.

CDR3 nucleotide sequence: TGTGCCAGCAGCTTAGACGGCTTCTATGGCTACACCTTC. It translates to CASSLDGFYGYTF. The J gene is TRBJ1-2, the V gene TRBV11-1, with D uncertain. The V gene lost 1 base and the J gene lost 4 bases, with 7 bases spanning the gap. From germline, CDR1 is SGHAT and CDR2 FQDESV (reference sequence). This CDR3 contains 13 residues.

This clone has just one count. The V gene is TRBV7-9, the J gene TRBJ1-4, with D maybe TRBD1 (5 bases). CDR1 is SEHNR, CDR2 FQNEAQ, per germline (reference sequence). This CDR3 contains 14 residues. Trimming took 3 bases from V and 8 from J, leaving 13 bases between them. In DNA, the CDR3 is TGTGCCAGCAGCTTCCAAGAGAGGGGCGAAAAACTGTTTTTT. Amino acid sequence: CASSFQERGEKLFF. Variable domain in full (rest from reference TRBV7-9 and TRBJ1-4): DTGVSQNPRHKITKRGQNVTFRCDPISEHNRLYWYRQTLGQGPEFLTYFQNEAQLEKSRLLSDRFSAERPKGSFSTLEIQRTEQGDSAMYLCASSFQERGEKLFFGSGTQLSVL.

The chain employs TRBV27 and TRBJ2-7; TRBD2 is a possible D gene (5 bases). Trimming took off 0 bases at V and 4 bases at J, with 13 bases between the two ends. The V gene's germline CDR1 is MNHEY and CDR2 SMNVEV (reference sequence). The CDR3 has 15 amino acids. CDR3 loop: CASSLSYVGRYEQYF. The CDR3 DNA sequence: TGTGCCAGCAGTTTATCATATGTTGGGAGATACGAGCAGTACTTC.

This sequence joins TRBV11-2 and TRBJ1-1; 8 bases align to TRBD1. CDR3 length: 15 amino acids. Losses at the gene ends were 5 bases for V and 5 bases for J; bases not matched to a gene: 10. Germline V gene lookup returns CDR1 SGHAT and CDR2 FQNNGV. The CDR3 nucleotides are TGTGCCAGCAGCCTAAGACAGGGGTGGGGGACTGAAGCTTTCTTT. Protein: CASSLRQGWGTEAFF.

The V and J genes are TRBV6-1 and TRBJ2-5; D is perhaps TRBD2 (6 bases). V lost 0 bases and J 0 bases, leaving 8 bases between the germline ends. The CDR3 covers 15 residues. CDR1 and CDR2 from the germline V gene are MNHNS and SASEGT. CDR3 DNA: TGTGCCAGCAGTGAAGCGGGGGGAAACCAAGAGACCCAGTACTTC. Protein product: CASSEAGGNQETQYF.

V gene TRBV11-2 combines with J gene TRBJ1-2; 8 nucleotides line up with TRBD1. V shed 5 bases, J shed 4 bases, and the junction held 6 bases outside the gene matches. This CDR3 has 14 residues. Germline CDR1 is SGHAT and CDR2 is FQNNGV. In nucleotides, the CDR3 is TGTGCCAGCAGCCCAGGACAGGGTACCTATGGCTACACCTTC. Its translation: CASSPGQGTYGYTF. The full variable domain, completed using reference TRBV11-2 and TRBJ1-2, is EAGVAQSPRYKIIEKRQSVAFWCNPISGHATLYWYQQILGQGPKLLIQFQNNGVVDDSQLPKDRFSAERLKGVDSTLKIQPAKLEDSAVYLCASSPGQGTYGYTFGSGTRLTVV.

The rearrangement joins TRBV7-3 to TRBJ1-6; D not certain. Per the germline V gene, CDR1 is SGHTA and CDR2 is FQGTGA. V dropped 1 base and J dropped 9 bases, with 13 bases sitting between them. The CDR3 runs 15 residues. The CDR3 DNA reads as TGTGCCAGCAGCTTAAGTGGGGTTTTGAGTTCACCCCTCCACTTT. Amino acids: CASSLSGVLSSPLHF. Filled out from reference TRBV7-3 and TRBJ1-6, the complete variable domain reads GAGVSQTPSNKVTEKGKYVELRCDPISGHTALYWYRQSLGQGPEFLIYFQGTGAADDSGLPNDRFFAVRPEGSVSTLKIQRTERGDSAVYLCASSLSGVLSSPLHFGNGTRLTVT.

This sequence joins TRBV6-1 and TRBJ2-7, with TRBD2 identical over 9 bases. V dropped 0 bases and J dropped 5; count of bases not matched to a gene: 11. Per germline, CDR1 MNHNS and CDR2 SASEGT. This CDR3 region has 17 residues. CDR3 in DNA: TGTGCCAGCAGTGAAGCGTCTCGAAGCGGGAGGTGGGACGAGCAGTACTTC. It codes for CASSEASRSGRWDEQYF.

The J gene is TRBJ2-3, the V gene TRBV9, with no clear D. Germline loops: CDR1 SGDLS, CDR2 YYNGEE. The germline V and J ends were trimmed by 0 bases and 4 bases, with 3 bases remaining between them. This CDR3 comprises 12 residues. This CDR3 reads CASSVASDTQYF. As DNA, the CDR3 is TGTGCCAGCAGCGTAGCTTCAGATACGCAGTATTTT.

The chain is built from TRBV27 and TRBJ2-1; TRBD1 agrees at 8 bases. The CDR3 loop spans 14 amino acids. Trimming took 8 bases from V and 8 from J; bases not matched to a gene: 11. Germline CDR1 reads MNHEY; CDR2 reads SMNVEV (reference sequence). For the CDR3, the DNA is TGTGCCAGCGGTGCGACAGGGGCCGAAGATGAGCAGTTCTTC. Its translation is CASGATGAEDEQFF.

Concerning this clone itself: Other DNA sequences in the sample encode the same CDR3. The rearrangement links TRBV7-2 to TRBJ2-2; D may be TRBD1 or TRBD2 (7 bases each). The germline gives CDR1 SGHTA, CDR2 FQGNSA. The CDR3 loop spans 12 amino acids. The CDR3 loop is CVSGGGIGELFF. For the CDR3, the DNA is TGTGTCTCAGGGGGGGGTATCGGGGAGCTGTTTTTT.